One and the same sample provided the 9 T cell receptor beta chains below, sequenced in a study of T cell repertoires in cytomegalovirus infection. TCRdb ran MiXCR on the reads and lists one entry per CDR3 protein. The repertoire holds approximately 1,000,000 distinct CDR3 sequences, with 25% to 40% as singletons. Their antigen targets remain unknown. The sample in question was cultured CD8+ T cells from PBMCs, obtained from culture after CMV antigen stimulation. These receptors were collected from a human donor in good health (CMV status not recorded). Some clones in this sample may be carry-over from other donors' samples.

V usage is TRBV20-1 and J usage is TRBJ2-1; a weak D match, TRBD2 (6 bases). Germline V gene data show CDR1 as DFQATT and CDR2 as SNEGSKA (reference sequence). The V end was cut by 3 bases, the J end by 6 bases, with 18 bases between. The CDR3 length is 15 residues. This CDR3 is CSARETRTEGNEQFF. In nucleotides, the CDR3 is TGCAGTGCTAGGGAGACCCGGACGGAGGGCAATGAGCAGTTCTTC.

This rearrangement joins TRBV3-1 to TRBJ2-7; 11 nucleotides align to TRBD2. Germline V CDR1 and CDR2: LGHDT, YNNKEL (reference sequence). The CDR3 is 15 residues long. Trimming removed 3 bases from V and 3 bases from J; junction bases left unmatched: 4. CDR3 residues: CASSQGLAVRYEQYF. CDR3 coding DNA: TGTGCCAGCAGCCAGGGACTAGCGGTACGCTACGAGCAGTACTTC.

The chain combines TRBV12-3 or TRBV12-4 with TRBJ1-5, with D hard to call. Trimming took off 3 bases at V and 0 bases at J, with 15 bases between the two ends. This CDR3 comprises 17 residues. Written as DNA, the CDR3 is TGTGCCAGCAGTTTTGACACCGAGCAATATAGCAATCAGCCCCAGCATTTT. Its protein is CASSFDTEQYSNQPQHF.

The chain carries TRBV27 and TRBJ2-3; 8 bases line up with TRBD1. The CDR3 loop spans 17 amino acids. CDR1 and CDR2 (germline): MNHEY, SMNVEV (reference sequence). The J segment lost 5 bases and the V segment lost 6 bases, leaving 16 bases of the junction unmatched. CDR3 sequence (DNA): TGTGCCAGCAGCTCCGCCTTCCCAGGGGGCGGTGGAGATACGCAGTATTTT. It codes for CASSSAFPGGGGDTQYF.

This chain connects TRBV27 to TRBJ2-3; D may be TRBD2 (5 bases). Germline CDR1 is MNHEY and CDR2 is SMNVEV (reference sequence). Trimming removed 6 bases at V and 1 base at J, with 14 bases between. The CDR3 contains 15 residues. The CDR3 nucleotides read TGTGCCAGCAGCGAGGCAGACTACCGCACAGATACGCAGTATTTT. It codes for CASSEADYRTDTQYF.

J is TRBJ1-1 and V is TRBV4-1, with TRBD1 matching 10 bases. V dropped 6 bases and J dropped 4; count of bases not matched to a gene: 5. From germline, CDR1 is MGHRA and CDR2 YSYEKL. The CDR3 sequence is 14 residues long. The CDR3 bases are TGCGCCAGCAGTTTCGGGACAGGGGCCACTGAAGCTTTCTTT. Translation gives CASSFGTGATEAFF.

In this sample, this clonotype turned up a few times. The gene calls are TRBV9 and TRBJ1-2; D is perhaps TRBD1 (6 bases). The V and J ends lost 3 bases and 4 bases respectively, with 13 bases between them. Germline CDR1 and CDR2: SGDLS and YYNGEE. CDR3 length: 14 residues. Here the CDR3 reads CASSARTGLYGYTF. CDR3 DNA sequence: TGTGCCAGCAGCGCCCGAACAGGGCTCTATGGCTACACCTTC. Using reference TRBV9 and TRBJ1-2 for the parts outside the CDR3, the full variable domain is DSGVTQTPKHLITATGQRVTLRCSPRSGDLSVYWYQQSLDQGLQFLIQYYNGEERAKGNILERFSAQQFPDLHSELNLSSLELGDSALYFCASSARTGLYGYTFGSGTRLTVV.

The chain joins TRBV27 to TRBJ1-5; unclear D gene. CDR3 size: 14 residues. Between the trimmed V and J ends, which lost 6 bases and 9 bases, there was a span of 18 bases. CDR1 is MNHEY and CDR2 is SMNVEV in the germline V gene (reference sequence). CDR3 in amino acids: CASSAGGPVGPQHF. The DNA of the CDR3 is TGTGCCAGCAGCGCCGGTGGTCCGGTGGGGCCCCAGCATTTT.

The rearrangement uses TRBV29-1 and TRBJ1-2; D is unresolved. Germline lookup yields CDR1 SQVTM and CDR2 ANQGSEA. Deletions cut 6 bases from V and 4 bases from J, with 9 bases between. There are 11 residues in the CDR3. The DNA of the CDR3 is TGCAGCGTGCCCGTGACCTATGGCTACACCTTC. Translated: CSVPVTYGYTF.